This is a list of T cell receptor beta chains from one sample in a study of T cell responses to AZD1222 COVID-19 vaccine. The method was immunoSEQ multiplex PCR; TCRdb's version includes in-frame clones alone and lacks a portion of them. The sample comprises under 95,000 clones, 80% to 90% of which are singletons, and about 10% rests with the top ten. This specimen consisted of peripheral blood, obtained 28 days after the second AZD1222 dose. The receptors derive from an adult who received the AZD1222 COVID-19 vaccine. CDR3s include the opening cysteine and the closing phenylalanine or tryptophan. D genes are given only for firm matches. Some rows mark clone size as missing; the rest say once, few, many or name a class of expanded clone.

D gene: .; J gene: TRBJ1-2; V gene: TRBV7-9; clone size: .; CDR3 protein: CAFLQDNYGYTF; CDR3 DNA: TGTGCCTTTCTACAGGACAACTATGGCTACACCTTC
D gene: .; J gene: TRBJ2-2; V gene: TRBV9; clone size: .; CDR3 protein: CASSVATGFGGELFF; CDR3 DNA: TGTGCCAGCAGCGTAGCTACCGGGTTCGGCGGGGAGCTGTTTTTT
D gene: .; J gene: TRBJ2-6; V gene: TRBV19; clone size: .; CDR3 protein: CASSDGGSGANVLTF; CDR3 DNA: TGTGCCAGTAGTGATGGAGGTTCTGGGGCCAACGTCCTGACTTTC
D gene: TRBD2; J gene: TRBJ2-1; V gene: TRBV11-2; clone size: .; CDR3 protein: CASSARTSGGAVEQFF; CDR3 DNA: TGTGCCAGCAGCGCTCGGACTAGCGGGGGGGCTGTTGAGCAGTTCTTC
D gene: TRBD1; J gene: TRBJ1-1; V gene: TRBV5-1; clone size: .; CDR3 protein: CASSTTGDTEAFF; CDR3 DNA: TGCGCCAGCAGTACTACAGGGGACACTGAAGCTTTCTTT
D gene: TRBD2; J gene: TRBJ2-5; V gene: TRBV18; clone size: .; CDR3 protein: CASSPTLQTSGYF; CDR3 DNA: TGTGCCAGCTCACCTACTCTCCAGACTAGCGGGTACTTC
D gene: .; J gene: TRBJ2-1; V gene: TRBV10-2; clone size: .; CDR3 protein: CASSESSAASYNEQFF; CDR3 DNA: TGCGCCAGCAGTGAGTCGTCTGCAGCCTCCTACAATGAGCAGTTCTTC
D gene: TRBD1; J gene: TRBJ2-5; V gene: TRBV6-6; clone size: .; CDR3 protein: CASSYWGQQETQYF; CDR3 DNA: TGTGCCAGCAGTTACTGGGGACAGCAAGAGACCCAGTACTTC
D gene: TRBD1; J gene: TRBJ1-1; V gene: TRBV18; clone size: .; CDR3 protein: CASSPPTGGNTEAFF; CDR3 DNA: TGTGCCAGCTCACCTCCGACAGGGGGGAACACTGAAGCTTTCTTT
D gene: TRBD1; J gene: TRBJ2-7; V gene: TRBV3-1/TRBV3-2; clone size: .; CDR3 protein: CASSQGQGRLHEQYF; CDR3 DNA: TGTGCCAGCAGCCAGGGACAGGGACGCTTGCACGAGCAGTACTTC
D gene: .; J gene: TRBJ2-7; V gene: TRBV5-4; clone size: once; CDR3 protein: CASSLGSSYEQYF; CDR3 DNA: TGTGCCAGCAGTCTTGGTTCGTCCTACGAGCAGTACTTC
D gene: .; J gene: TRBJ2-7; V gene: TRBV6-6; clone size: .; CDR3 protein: CASSQGFAYEQYF; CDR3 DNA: TGTGCCAGCAGTCAGGGTTTCGCCTACGAGCAGTACTTC
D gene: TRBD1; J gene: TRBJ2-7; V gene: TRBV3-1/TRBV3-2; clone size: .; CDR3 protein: CASSRPGTGGYEQYF; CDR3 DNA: TGTGCCAGCAGCCGACCCGGGACAGGGGGCTACGAGCAGTACTTC
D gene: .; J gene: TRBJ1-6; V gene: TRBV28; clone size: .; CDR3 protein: CASSKTGFSPLHF; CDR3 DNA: TGTGCCAGCAGTAAAACAGGGTTTTCACCCCTCCACTTT
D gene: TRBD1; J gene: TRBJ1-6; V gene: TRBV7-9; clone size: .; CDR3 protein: CASTPPGQGAEYNSPLHF; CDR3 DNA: TGTGCCAGCACCCCGCCGGGACAGGGGGCGGAATATAATTCACCCCTCCACTTT
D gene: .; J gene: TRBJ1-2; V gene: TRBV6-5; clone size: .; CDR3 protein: CASSSQEWGYGYTF; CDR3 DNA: TGTGCCAGCAGTTCACAAGAGTGGGGCTATGGCTACACCTTC
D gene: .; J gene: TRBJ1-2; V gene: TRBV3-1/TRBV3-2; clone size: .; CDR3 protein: CASSQGPNYGYTF; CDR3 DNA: TGTGCCAGCAGCCAAGGGCCCAACTATGGCTACACCTTC
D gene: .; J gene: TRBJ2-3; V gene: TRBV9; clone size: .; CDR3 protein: CASSTIGGLGDTQYF; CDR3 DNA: TGTGCCAGCAGCACCATCGGGGGGCTGGGAGATACGCAGTATTTT
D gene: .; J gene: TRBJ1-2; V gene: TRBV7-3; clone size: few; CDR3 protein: CASSPVSGGYGYTF; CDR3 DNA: TGTGCCAGCAGCCCCGTGAGCGGAGGCTATGGCTACACCTTC
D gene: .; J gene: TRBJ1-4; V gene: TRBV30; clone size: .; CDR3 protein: CAWNLLGLGEKLFF; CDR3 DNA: TGTGCCTGGAACTTGTTGGGGTTGGGGGAAAAATTGTTTTTT
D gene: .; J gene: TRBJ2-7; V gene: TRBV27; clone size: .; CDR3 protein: CASSSTVDYEQYF; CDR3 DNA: TGTGCCAGCAGTTCAACAGTAGACTACGAGCAGTACTTC
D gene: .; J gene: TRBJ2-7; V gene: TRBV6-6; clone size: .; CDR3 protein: CASSRDPSGEQYF; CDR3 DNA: TGTGCCAGCAGCCGGGACCCTTCGGGTGAGCAGTACTTC
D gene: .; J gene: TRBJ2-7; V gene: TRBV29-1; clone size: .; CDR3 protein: CSVGGQGPSYEQYF; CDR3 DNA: TGCAGCGTTGGAGGGCAGGGGCCATCCTACGAGCAGTACTTC
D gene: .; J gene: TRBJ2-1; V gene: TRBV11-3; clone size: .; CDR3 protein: CASSLGFGVAGNEQFF; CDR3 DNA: TGTGCCAGCAGCTTAGGATTTGGGGTCGCGGGTAATGAGCAGTTCTTC
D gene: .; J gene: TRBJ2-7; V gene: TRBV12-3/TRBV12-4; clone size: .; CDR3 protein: CASRLRPDYEQYF; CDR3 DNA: TGTGCCAGCAGGTTACGTCCGGACTACGAGCAGTACTTC
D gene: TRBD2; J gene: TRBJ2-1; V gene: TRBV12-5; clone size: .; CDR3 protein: CASGSPSGGVNEQFF; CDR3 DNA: TGTGCTAGTGGCTCCCCTAGCGGGGGGGTCAATGAGCAGTTCTTC
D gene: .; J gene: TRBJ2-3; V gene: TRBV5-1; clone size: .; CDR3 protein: CASSSTLPSTDTQYF; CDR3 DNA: TGCGCCAGCAGCTCAACACTCCCTAGCACAGATACGCAGTATTTT
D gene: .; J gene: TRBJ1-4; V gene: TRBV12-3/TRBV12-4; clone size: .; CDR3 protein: CASSLSEKLFF; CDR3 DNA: TGTGCCAGCAGTTTGTCTGAAAAACTGTTTTTT
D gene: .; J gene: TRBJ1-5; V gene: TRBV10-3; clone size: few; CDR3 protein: CAIGVGGRNNQPQHF; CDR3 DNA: TGTGCCATAGGAGTAGGAGGACGGAACAATCAGCCCCAGCATTTT
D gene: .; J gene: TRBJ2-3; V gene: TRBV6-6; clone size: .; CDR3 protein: CASRAGLTSSDTQYF; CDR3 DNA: TGTGCCAGCAGAGCAGGGTTGACAAGCTCAGATACGCAGTATTTT
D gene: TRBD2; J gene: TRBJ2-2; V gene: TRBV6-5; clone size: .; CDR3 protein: CASTRLAGDTGELFF; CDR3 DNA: TGTGCCAGCACCAGACTAGCGGGGGACACCGGGGAGCTGTTTTTT
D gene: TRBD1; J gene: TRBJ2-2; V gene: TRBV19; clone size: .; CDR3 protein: CASSPPPGQGATTGELFF; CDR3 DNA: TGTGCCAGTAGTCCCCCACCCGGACAGGGGGCTACCACCGGGGAGCTGTTTTTT
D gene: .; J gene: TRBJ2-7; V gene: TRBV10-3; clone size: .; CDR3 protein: CAISERGEQYF; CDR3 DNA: TGTGCCATCAGTGAACGAGGGGAGCAGTACTTC
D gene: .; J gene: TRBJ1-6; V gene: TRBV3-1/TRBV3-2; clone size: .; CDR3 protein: CASSLRSGRSPLHF; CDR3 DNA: TGTGCCAGCAGCCTCCGGTCGGGGAGATCACCCCTCCACTTT
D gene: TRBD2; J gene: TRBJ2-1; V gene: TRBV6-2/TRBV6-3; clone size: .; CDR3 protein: CASSIPGLAGGLNEQFF; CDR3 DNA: TGTGCCAGCAGTATTCCGGGACTAGCGGGGGGGCTGAATGAGCAGTTCTTC
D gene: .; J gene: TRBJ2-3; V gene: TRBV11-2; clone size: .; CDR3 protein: CASSLGETLLFTDTQYF; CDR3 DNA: TGTGCCAGCAGCTTAGGGGAGACTCTCTTATTCACAGATACGCAGTATTTT
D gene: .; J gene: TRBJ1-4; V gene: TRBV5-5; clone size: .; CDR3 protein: CASSLVVPGLGLRSVELFF; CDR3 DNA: TGTGCCAGCAGCTTGGTAGTTCCAGGTTTGGGTCTCCGTTCCGTAGAACTGTTTTTT
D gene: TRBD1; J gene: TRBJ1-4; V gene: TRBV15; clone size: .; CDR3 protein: CATSRDLWTGGGKLFF; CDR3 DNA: TGTGCCACCAGCAGAGATCTGTGGACAGGGGGCGGAAAACTGTTTTTT
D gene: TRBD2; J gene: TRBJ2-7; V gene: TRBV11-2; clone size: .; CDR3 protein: CASSLVASGVYEQYF; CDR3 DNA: TGTGCCAGCAGCTTAGTGGCTAGCGGGGTCTACGAGCAGTACTTC
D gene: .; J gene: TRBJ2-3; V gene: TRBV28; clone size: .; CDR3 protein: CASTGWTEMNTDTQYF; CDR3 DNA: TGTGCCAGCACCGGATGGACGGAGATGAACACAGATACGCAGTATTTT
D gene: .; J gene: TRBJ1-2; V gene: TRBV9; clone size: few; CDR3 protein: CASSPEGGVNYGYTF; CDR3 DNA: TGTGCCAGCAGCCCCGAGGGAGGGGTTAACTATGGCTACACCTTC
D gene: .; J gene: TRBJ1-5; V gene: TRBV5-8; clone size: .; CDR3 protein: CASSLSGGGNQPQHF; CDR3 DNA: TGTGCCAGCAGCTTGTCGGGGGGGGGCAATCAGCCCCAGCATTTT
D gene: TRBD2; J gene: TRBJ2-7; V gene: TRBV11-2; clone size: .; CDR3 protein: CASRDRGLAGSYEQYF; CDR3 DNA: TGTGCCAGCAGAGATCGGGGACTAGCGGGTTCCTACGAGCAGTACTTC
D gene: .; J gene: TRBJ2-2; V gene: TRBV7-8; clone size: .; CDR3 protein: CASGADTGELFF; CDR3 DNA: TGTGCCAGCGGCGCAGACACCGGGGAGCTGTTTTTT
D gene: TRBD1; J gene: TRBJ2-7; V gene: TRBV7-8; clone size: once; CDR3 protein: CASSLDTGDPYEQYF; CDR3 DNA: TGTGCCAGCAGCTTAGATACAGGGGACCCCTACGAGCAGTACTTC